The source of this T cell receptor (beta chain) is a study of blood T cell repertoires in COVID-19. Study summary: Sites across the United States, Italy and Spain contributed samples from acute and convalescent COVID-19. The cDNA or gDNA used as material had been derived from T cells, B-cell-depleted T cells, or PBMCs.

As processed by the authors: Researchers report that nucleated cell counts were estimated from reference gene primer amplification. Profiled with immunoSEQ multiplex PCR; TCRdb holds only in-frame clones, not every one. The V and J calls and clone size were taken over from that table, and D and trimming were inferred from the DNA. The sample holds some 150,000 clones, about 86% seen once. The CDR3 has 14 residues. The germline V and J ends were trimmed by 0 bases and 4 bases, with 9 bases remaining between them. Germline CDR1 LGHDT, CDR2 YNNKEL (reference sequence). Sequencing was done on a sample of peripheral blood. The chain couples TRBV3-1 (or the pseudogene TRBV3-2) to TRBJ1-2; D remains unclear. The source is a woman between 55 and 75 years old with acute or convalescent COVID-19. CDR3 coding DNA: TGTGCCAGCAGCCAAGATCTGGTCGGCTATGGCTACACCTTC. Encoded protein: CASSQDLVGYGYTF.